Listed below are T cell receptor beta chains from one sample, sequenced in a study of human T cells and chemical hapten exposure. One entry per CDR3 protein results from TCRdb running MiXCR on the RACE reads. This sample has approximately 350,000 distinct CDR3 sequences, with under 6.5% found just once. The sequences come from whole blood, collected in connection with sensitization to the hapten diphenylcyclopropenone (DPC). Every receptor here comes from a woman younger than 30 with alopecia areata. Some clones in this sample may be carry-over from other donors' samples. Each CDR3 is given with its conserved first and last residue. D genes are given only for firm matches. A clone size is listed for some rows: how often the clone was seen (once, few, many), or a class if it is expanded.

NA,TRBJ1-2,many,TRBV29-1,CSVEDQVYSYGYTF,TGCAGCGTTGAAGATCAGGTCTATAGCTATGGCTACACCTTC
NA,TRBJ1-1,NA,TRBV6-6,CASSYGKMNTEAFF,TGTGCCAGCAGTTACGGTAAAATGAACACTGAAGCTTTCTTT
NA,TRBJ1-2,few,TRBV6-5,CASRTRGVTYGYTF,TGTGCCAGCAGAACGCGGGGGGTGACCTATGGCTACACCTTC
NA,TRBJ1-6,few,TRBV20-1,CSAGDYRSNSPLHF,TGCAGTGCTGGAGATTACCGATCCAATTCACCCCTCCACTTT
NA,TRBJ1-1,many,TRBV12-3/TRBV12-4,CASTTDLGGEAFF,TGTGCCAGCACCACAGATCTCGGGGGTGAAGCTTTCTTT
TRBD1,TRBJ2-2,NA,TRBV6-5,CASSKGTGRYTGELFF,TGTGCCAGCAGTAAAGGGACAGGGCGGTACACCGGGGAGCTGTTTTTT
NA,TRBJ1-5,NA,TRBV7-8,CASSWDEGQPQHF,TGTGCCAGCAGTTGGGACGAGGGGCAGCCCCAGCATTTT
TRBD1,TRBJ1-5,many,TRBV6-5,CASRPGQNLNQPQHF,TGTGCCAGCAGACCGGGACAGAACCTCAATCAGCCCCAGCATTTT
NA,TRBJ1-2,many,TRBV27,CASSFGGGNYGYTF,TGTGCCAGCAGTTTTGGCGGGGGAAACTATGGCTACACCTTC
NA,TRBJ2-5,many,TRBV11-1,CASSSNGKGIGYQETQYF,TGTGCCAGCAGCTCAAACGGCAAGGGAATAGGGTACCAAGAGACCCAGTACTTC
TRBD1,TRBJ1-6,many,TRBV10-3,CAISTDRGGNSPLHF,TGTGCCATCAGTACTGACAGGGGAGGCAATTCACCCCTCCACTTT
TRBD1,TRBJ1-3,few,TRBV6-5,CASKGQAESGNTIYF,TGTGCCAGCAAGGGACAGGCGGAATCTGGAAACACCATATATTTT
TRBD1,TRBJ1-1,many,TRBV20-1,CSARVVGGATEAFF,TGCAGTGCTAGGGTGGTAGGGGGCGCGACTGAAGCTTTCTTT
TRBD2,TRBJ2-7,few,TRBV4-3,CASSQGAGRVYEQYF,TGCGCCAGCAGCCAAGGTGCAGGGAGGGTCTACGAGCAGTACTTC
TRBD2,TRBJ2-5,NA,TRBV7-2,CASRNWTSGGGTQYF,TGTGCCAGCAGAAACTGGACTAGCGGGGGGGGGACCCAGTACTTC
NA,TRBJ1-2,many,TRBV11-2,CASSLVPDYGYTF,TGTGCCAGCAGCTTAGTGCCGGACTATGGCTACACCTTC
NA,TRBJ2-5,NA,TRBV2,CASSGSNWGTQYF,TGTGCCAGCAGCGGATCTAACTGGGGGACCCAGTACTTC
TRBD2,TRBJ2-1,NA,TRBV10-3,CAISDRTSGGAYEQFF,TGTGCCATCAGTGACCGGACTAGCGGGGGGGCGTATGAGCAGTTCTTC
TRBD1,TRBJ1-3,many,TRBV7-3,CASSLGQALSGNTIYF,TGTGCCAGCAGCCTAGGACAGGCGCTCTCTGGAAACACCATATATTTT
NA,TRBJ1-2,NA,TRBV6-6,CASSSSTSPANYGYTF,TGTGCCAGCAGTTCTTCCACATCCCCTGCTAACTATGGCTACACCTTC
TRBD2,TRBJ2-7,NA,TRBV6-1,CASSDSGTSGLPYEQYF,TGTGCCAGCAGTGATTCCGGGACTAGCGGGTTACCCTACGAGCAGTACTTC
NA,TRBJ2-5,many,TRBV7-2,CASSLDRETQYF,TGTGCCAGCAGCTTAGATCGAGAGACCCAGTACTTC
NA,TRBJ1-1,many,TRBV3-1,CASTLGSEAFF,TGTGCCAGCACCCTAGGATCAGAAGCTTTCTTT
NA,TRBJ2-7,few,TRBV7-2,CASSDDSPVQQYF,TGTGCCAGCAGCGACGACAGCCCGGTCCAGCAGTACTTC
NA,TRBJ2-7,many,TRBV6-2/TRBV6-3,CASSYSPNSYEQYF,TGTGCCAGCAGTTACTCGCCGAACTCCTACGAGCAGTACTTC
NA,TRBJ1-2,many,TRBV29-1,CSVLGTGGNYGYTF,TGCAGCGTTCTGGGGACGGGTGGAAACTATGGCTACACCTTC
NA,TRBJ2-7,NA,TRBV7-2,CASSLVSGGPSSYEQYF,TGTGCCAGCAGCTTAGTGTCCGGGGGACCCTCATCCTACGAGCAGTACTTC
TRBD1,TRBJ1-3,many,TRBV10-3,CAISERGPLSGNTIYF,TGTGCCATCAGTGAGAGGGGGCCACTCTCTGGAAACACCATATATTTT
NA,TRBJ1-1,many,TRBV6-5,CASIKGGQLPMNTEAFF,TGTGCCAGCATTAAGGGCGGACAGCTACCGATGAACACTGAAGCTTTCTTT
TRBD1,TRBJ2-2,many,TRBV5-1,CASSLGQGSTGELFF,TGCGCCAGCAGCCTAGGACAGGGAAGCACCGGGGAGCTGTTTTTT
TRBD1,TRBJ2-6,few,TRBV12-3/TRBV12-4,CASSLTGGSGANVLTF,TGTGCCAGCAGTTTGACAGGGGGCTCTGGGGCCAACGTCCTGACTTTC
NA,TRBJ2-7,few,TRBV4-2,CASSPGSGRYEQYF,TGTGCCAGCAGCCCCGGATCAGGACGGTACGAGCAGTACTTC
NA,TRBJ2-3,few,TRBV29-1,CSVRTGTDTQYF,TGCAGCGTCCGGACAGGCACAGATACGCAGTATTTT
NA,TRBJ1-1,many,TRBV12-3/TRBV12-4,CASRKSGTTEAFF,TGTGCCAGCAGGAAGTCAGGGACCACTGAAGCTTTCTTT
NA,TRBJ2-6,NA,TRBV7-3,CASSSGTTNVLTF,TGTGCCAGCAGCTCCGGGACCACCAACGTCCTGACTTTC
TRBD2,TRBJ2-2,many,TRBV5-4,CASSRTSGVTGELFF,TGTGCCAGCAGCCGGACTAGCGGGGTCACCGGGGAGCTGTTTTTT
NA,TRBJ2-6,NA,TRBV4-3,CASSQDGGTTSSGANVLTF,TGCGCCAGCAGCCAAGACGGGGGGACAACAAGCTCTGGGGCCAACGTCCTGACTTTC
NA,TRBJ2-7,few,TRBV28,CASSLRSSSYEQYF,TGTGCCAGCAGTTTACGTTCGAGCTCCTACGAGCAGTACTTC
NA,TRBJ1-1,few,TRBV7-2,CASKTGMNTEAFF,TGTGCCAGCAAGACAGGCATGAACACTGAAGCTTTCTTT
NA,TRBJ1-4,few,TRBV2,CASSENRGENEKLFF,TGTGCCAGCAGTGAAAATAGGGGAGAGAATGAAAAACTGTTTTTT
NA,TRBJ2-3,few,TRBV10-3,CAISFFGTSTDTQYF,TGTGCCATCTCCTTTTTCGGGACAAGCACAGATACGCAGTATTTT
NA,TRBJ1-5,NA,TRBV7-9,CASSPVSSNQPQHF,TGTGCCAGCAGCCCAGTTAGTAGCAATCAGCCCCAGCATTTT
NA,TRBJ2-3,few,TRBV5-1,CASSFSMNTDTQYF,TGCGCCAGCAGCTTTTCAATGAACACAGATACGCAGTATTTT
NA,TRBJ1-5,few,TRBV9,CASSVAPDQPQHF,TGTGCCAGCAGCGTAGCTCCCGATCAGCCCCAGCATTTT
TRBD1,TRBJ1-5,NA,TRBV10-2,CASSESFDRGANQPQHF,TGCGCCAGCAGTGAGTCCTTTGACAGGGGAGCCAATCAGCCCCAGCATTTT
NA,TRBJ2-1,few,TRBV10-2,CASSEWREGNEQFF,TGCGCCAGCAGTGAGTGGAGGGAAGGGAATGAGCAGTTCTTC
TRBD2,TRBJ2-3,few,TRBV10-3,CAIRAHERGTDTQYF,TGTGCCATCAGGGCCCACGAGCGGGGGACAGATACGCAGTATTTT
NA,TRBJ2-7,NA,TRBV20-1,CSARAQIRDYEQYF,TGCAGTGCTAGAGCCCAGATACGGGACTACGAGCAGTACTTC